This T cell receptor (beta chain) was identified during a study of technical replicates of blood from a handful of donors. The CDR3 extends over 14 amino acids. V lost 2 bases to trimming and J lost 4 bases, with 12 bases between them. CDR1 GTSNPN and CDR2 SVGIG come from the germline V gene (reference sequence). Produced via immunoSEQ multiplex PCR; TCRdb's table is partial and in-frame only. The sample gives roughly 70,000 clones, approximately 94% of which show up once; 0.39% is in the top ten. Sequenced material: T cells isolated from PBMCs. The receptor's source is a human donor in good health. The chain carries TRBV30 and TRBJ1-5; maybe TRBD1 (6 bases). DNA of the CDR3: TGTGCCTGGAGTCAGGGGTATGGAAATCAGCCCCAGCATTTT. Its translation is CAWSQGYGNQPQHF.